This T cell receptor (beta chain) stems from a study of OX40 agonist ivuxolimab in advanced cancers. The wider study: Patients were infused with ivuxolimab every 2 weeks at 0.01 to 10 mg/kg. Broader study findings: Averaged across samples, CD8+ T cells carried more expanded clones than CD4+ did.

The method was immunoSEQ multiplex PCR; TCRdb's version includes in-frame clones alone and lacks a portion of them. This sample carries about 67,000 clones, about 79% of them seen once, and the ten largest clones take roughly 2.3%. A single count supports this clone. Its antigen remains unidentified. Blood sampling was done at baseline, cycle 4 day 1, and cycle 7 day 1. Looked up from germline, CDR1 is SGHDN and CDR2 is FVKESK. The trim removed 0 bases at V and 7 bases at J, leaving 7 bases unmatched. This CDR3 is built from 15 residues. The specimen comprised CD4+ or CD8+ T cells sorted from blood, sampled in a trial of the OX40 agonist ivuxolimab. This rearrangement joins TRBV14 to TRBJ1-2, with TRBD1 matching over 8 bases. The TCR originated in an adult with an advanced solid tumor such as melanoma, head and neck, liver or kidney cancer. The CDR3 loop is CASSQDSTGVTGYTF. The CDR3 DNA sequence: TGTGCCAGCAGCCAAGATTCGACAGGGGTGACTGGCTACACCTTC.